This section outlines one TCR beta chain sequence together with its context. The data were obtained in a study of PD-1 and CTLA-4 blockade in melanoma. The assay was immunoSEQ multiplex PCR, and TCRdb's table has in-frame clones only and misses some. In the table there are fewer than 14,000 clones, roughly 82% of which are singletons. Material: CD8+ T cells from peripheral blood, obtained from a patient given anti-PD-1 treatment. This receptor was obtained from a human donor with melanoma.

CDR3 in amino acids: CASSGQGRQPQHF. The CDR3 region has the DNA TGTGCCAGCAGCGGACAGGGACGTCAGCCCCAGCATTTT. This chain connects TRBV6-2 or TRBV6-3 to TRBJ1-5; 8 nucleotides agree with TRBD1. The CDR3 consists of 13 residues. Germline V gives CDR1 MNHEY, CDR2 SVGEGT. The V segment lost 6 bases and the J segment 6 bases; nucleotides outside the gene matches: 4.